The rows below give T cell receptor beta chains drawn from one sample of a study of T cell repertoires in cytomegalovirus infection. TCRdb redid the calling of the reads with MiXCR, one entry per CDR3 protein. In the table there are fewer than 300,000 distinct CDR3 sequences, more than 20% of which are singletons. Sequenced sample: PBMCs. The receptors come from a human donor in good health (CMV status not recorded). Some clones in this sample may be carry-over from other donors' samples. The CDR3 runs from the conserved cysteine through the conserved F or W. Clone size is shown for a subset of rows, as once, few, many or a class of expanded clone.

j_gene,v_gene,abundance,CDR3aa
TRBJ1-1,TRBV7-2,few,CASSLSGAWTEAFF
TRBJ2-7,TRBV7-2,few,CASSLGVGGRSYEQYF
TRBJ2-7,TRBV4-1,few,CASSPGQGGSYEQYF
TRBJ2-3,TRBV6-1,-,CASRRLGGGEDTQYF
TRBJ2-7,TRBV14,many,CASSQTSLREQYF
TRBJ1-1,TRBV7-6,few,CASSQTGVNAEAFF
TRBJ1-5,TRBV28,many,CASSFPGTGFQQPQHF
TRBJ2-2,TRBV6-6,-,CASSLAGGRDGELFF
TRBJ2-2,TRBV19,-,CASSLTETGPITGELFF
TRBJ1-6,TRBV7-6,many,CASSPEGRASPLHF
TRBJ2-2,TRBV29-1,-,CSVGAAFSNTGELFF
TRBJ1-2,TRBV14,-,CASSQGAGHYGYTF
TRBJ2-3,TRBV10-1,few,CASSEGSGSTDTQYF
TRBJ1-1,TRBV6-2/TRBV6-3,-,CASSRYRQDIYPEAFF
TRBJ2-3,TRBV20-1,-,CSAREKREWGTDTQYF
TRBJ1-1,TRBV28,-,CASREYTEAFF
TRBJ1-1,TRBV29-1,-,CSGIRGITEAFF
TRBJ2-2,TRBV19,many,CASSTKDRFTGELFF